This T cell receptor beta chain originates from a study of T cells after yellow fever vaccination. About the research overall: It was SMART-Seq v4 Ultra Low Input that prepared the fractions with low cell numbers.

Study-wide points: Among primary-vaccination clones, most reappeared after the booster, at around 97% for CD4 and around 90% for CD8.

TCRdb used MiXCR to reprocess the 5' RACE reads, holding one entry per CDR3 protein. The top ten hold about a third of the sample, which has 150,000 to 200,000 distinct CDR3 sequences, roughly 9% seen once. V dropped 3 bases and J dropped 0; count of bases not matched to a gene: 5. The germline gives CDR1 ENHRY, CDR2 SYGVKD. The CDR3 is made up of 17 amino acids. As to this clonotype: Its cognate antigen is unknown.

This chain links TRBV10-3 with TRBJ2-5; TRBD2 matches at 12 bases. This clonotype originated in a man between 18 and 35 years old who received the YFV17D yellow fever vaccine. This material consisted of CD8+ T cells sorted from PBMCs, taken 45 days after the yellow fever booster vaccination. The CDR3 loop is CAISDSTSGGYQETQYF. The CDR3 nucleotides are TGTGCCATCAGTGACTCAACTAGCGGGGGGTACCAAGAGACCCAGTACTTC.